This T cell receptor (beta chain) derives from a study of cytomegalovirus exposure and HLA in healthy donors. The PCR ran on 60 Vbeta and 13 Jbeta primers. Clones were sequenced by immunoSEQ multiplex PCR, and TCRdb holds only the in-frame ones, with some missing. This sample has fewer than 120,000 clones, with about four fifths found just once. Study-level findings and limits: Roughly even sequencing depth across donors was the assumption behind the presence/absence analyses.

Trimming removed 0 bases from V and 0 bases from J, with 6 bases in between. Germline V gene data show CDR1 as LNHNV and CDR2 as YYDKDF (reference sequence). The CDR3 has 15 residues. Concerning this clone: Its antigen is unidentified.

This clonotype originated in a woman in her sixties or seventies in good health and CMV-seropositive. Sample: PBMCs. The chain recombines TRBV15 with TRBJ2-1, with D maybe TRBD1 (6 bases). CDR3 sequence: CATSREDSSYNEQFF. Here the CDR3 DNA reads TGTGCCACCAGCAGAGAGGACAGCTCCTACAATGAGCAGTTCTTC.